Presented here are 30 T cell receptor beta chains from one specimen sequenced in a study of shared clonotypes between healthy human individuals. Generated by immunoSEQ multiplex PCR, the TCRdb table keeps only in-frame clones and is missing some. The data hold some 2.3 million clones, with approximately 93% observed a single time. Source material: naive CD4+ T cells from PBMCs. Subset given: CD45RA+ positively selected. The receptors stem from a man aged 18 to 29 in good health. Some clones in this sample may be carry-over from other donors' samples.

CDR3 amino acids: CASSLGFRDSILQPQHF. For the CDR3, the DNA is TGTGCCAGCAGCTTAGGGTTTCGGGACAGCATTCTGCAGCCCCAGCATTTT. The chain is built from TRBV7-8 and TRBJ1-5; the match to TRBD1 covers 7 bases. Germline CDR1 and CDR2: SGHVS and FQNEAQ. This CDR3 spans 17 amino acids. The V segment lost 1 base and the J segment 7 bases; nucleotides outside the gene matches: 13. The full variable domain, with the rest looked up from reference TRBV7-8 and TRBJ1-5, is GAGVSQSPRYKVAKRGQDVALRCDPISGHVSLFWYQQALGQGPEFLTYFQNEAQLDKSGLPSDRFFAERPEGSVSTLKIQRTQQEDSAVYLCASSLGFRDSILQPQHFGDGTRLSIL.

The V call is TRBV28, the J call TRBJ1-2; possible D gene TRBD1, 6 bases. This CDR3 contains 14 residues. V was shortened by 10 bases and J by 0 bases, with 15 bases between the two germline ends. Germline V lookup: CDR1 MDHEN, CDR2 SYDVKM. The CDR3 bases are TGTGCCACCGGAGGGGCAGGGGCTAACTATGGCTACACCTTC. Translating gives CATGGAGANYGYTF.

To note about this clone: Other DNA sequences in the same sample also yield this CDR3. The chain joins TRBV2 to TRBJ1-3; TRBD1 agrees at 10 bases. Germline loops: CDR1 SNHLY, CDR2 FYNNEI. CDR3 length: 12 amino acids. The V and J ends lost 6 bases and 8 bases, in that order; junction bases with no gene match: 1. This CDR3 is CASRDRGDTIYF. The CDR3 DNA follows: TGTGCCAGCAGGGACAGGGGGGACACCATATATTTT.

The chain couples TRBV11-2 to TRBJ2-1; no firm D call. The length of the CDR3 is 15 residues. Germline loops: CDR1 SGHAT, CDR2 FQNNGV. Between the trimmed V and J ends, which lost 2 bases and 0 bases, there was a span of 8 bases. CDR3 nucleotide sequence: TGTGCCAGCAGCTTACAGGTGAGCTCCTACAATGAGCAGTTCTTC. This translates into CASSLQVSSYNEQFF.

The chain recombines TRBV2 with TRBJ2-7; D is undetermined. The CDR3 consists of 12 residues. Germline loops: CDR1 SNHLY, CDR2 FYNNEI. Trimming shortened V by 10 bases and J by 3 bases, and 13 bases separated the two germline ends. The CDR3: CATKSPLYEQYF. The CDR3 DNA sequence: TGTGCCACCAAATCCCCGCTCTACGAGCAGTACTTC.

The CDR3 here is CASSTAGAADTQYF. The CDR3 DNA sequence: TGTGCCAGCAGCACCGCAGGGGCCGCAGATACGCAGTATTTT. The V call is TRBV7-9, the J call TRBJ2-3; possibly TRBD1 for D (6 bases). The CDR3 consists of 14 residues. Germline assignment: CDR1 SEHNR and CDR2 FQNEAQ (reference sequence). Trimming shortened V by 5 bases and J by 4 bases, and 13 bases separated the two germline ends.

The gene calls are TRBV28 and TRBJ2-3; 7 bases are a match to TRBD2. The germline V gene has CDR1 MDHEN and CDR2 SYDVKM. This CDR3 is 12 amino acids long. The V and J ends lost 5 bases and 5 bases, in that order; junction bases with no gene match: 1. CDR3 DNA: TGTGCCAGCAGTGGGAGGGGAGATACGCAGTATTTT. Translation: CASSGRGDTQYF.

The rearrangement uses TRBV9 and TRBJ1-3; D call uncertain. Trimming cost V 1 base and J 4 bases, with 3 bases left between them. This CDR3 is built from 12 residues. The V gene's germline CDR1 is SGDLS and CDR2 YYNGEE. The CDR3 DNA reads TGTGCCAGCAGCGTATTCGGAAACACCATATATTTT. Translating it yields CASSVFGNTIYF.

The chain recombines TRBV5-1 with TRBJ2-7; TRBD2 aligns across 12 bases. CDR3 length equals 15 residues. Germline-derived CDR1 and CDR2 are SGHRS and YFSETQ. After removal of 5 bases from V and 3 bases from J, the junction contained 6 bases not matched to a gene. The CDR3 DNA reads TGCGCCAGCAGACCTCAACTAGCGGGAGGCTACGAGCAGTACTTC. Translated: CASRPQLAGGYEQYF.

The CDR3 bases are TGTGCCAGCAGTGCGTTTTCCGGGATTAGCAATCAGCCCCAGCATTTT. Translated: CASSAFSGISNQPQHF. The chain carries TRBV6-1 and TRBJ1-5; D not resolved. V lost 4 bases and J 0 bases, leaving 13 bases between the germline ends. CDR3 size: 16 residues. The germline gives CDR1 MNHNS, CDR2 SASEGT.

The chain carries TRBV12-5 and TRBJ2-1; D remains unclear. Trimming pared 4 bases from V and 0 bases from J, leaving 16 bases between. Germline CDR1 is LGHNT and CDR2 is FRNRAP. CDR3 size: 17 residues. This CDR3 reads CASGSPDRKSSYNEQFF. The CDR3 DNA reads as TGTGCTAGTGGTTCCCCAGACCGAAAGAGCTCCTACAATGAGCAGTTCTTC.

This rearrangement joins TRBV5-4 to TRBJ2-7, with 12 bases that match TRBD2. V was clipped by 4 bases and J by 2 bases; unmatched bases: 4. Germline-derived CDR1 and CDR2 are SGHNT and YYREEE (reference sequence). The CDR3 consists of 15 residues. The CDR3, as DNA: TGTGCCAGCAGCCTAGCGGGAGGGGGAACCTACGAGCAGTACTTC. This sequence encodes CASSLAGGGTYEQYF. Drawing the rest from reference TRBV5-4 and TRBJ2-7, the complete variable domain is ETGVTQSPTHLIKTRGQQVTLRCSSQSGHNTVSWYQQALGQGPQFIFQYYREEENGRGNFPPRFSGLQFPNYSSELNVNALELDDSALYLCASSLAGGGTYEQYFGPGTRLTVT.

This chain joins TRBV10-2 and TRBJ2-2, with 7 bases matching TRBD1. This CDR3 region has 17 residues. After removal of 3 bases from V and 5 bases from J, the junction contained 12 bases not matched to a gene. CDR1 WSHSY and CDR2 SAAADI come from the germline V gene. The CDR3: CASSDYRGGRYTGELFF. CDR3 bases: TGCGCCAGCAGTGACTACAGGGGCGGTCGGTATACCGGGGAGCTGTTTTTT.

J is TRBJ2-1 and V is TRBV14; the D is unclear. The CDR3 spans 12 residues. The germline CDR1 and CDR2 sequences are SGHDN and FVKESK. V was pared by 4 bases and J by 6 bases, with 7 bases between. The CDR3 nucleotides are TGTGCCAGCAGCCGTCAACTCAATGAGCAGTTCTTC. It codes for CASSRQLNEQFF.

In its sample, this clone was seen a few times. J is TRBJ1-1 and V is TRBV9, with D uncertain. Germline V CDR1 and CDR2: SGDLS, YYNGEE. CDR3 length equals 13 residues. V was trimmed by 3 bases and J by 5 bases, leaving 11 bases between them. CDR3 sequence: CASSGQWETEAFF. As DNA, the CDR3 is TGTGCCAGCAGCGGTCAGTGGGAGACTGAAGCTTTCTTT.

CDR3 coding DNA: TGTGCCACCAGTTCCGGCCTGGTAGAGACCCAGTACTTC. This gives the protein CATSSGLVETQYF. This chain joins TRBV11-2 and TRBJ2-5, with D uncertain. The CDR3 is 13 amino acids. The germline V and J ends were trimmed by 10 bases and 4 bases, with 16 bases remaining between them. CDR1 and CDR2 (germline): SGHAT, FQNNGV.

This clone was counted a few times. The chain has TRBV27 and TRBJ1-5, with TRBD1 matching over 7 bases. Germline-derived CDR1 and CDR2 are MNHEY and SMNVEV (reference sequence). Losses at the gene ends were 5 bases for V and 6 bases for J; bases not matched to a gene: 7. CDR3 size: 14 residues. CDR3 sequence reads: CASSKTGMVQPQHF. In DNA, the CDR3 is TGTGCCAGCAGTAAGACAGGGATGGTTCAGCCCCAGCATTTT.

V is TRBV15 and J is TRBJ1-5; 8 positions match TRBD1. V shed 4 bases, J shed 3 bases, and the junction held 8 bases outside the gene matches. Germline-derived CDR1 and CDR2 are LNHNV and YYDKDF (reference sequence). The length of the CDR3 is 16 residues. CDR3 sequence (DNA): TGTGCCACCAGCAAAGAGCTGACAGGGGACAATCAGCCCCAGCATTTT. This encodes CATSKELTGDNQPQHF.

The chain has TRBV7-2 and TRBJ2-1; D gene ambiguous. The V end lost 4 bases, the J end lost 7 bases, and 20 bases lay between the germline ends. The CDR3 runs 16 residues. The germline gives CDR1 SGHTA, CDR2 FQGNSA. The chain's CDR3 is CASSSPPNAGWNEQFF. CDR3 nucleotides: TGTGCCAGCAGCTCTCCCCCTAATGCAGGATGGAATGAGCAGTTCTTC.

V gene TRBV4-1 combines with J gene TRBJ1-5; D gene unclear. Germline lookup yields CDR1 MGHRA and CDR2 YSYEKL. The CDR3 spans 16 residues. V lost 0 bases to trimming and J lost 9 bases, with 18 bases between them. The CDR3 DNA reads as TGCGCCAGCAGCCAAGATGGTGGACTGCCCTCGGGGCCCCAGCATTTT. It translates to CASSQDGGLPSGPQHF.

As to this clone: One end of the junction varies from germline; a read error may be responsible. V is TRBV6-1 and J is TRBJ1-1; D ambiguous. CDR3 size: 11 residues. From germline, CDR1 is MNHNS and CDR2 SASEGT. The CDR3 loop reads CASTMNSEAFF. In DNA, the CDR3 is TGTGCCAGCACAATGAACAGTGAAGCTTTCTTT.

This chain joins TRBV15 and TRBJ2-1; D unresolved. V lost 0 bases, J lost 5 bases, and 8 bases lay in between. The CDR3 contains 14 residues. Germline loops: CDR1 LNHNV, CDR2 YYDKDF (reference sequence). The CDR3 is CATSRDLVNNEQFF. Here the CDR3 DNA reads TGTGCCACCAGCAGAGATCTCGTTAACAATGAGCAGTTCTTC.

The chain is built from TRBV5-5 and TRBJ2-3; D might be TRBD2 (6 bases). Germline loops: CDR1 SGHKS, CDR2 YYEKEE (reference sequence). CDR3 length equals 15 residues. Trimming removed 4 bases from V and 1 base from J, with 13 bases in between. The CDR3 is CASSHSGGGTDTQYF. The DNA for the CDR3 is TGTGCCAGCAGCCATAGCGGAGGGGGCACAGATACGCAGTATTTT.

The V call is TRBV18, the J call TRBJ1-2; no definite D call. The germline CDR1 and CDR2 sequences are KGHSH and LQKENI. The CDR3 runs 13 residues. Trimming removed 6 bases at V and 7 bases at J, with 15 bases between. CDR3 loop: CASSPSSDGGYTF. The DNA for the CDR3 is TGTGCCAGCTCGCCCTCGTCCGATGGTGGCTACACCTTC. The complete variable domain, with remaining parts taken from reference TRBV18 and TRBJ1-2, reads NAGVMQNPRHLVRRRGQEARLRCSPMKGHSHVYWYRQLPEEGLKFMVYLQKENIIDESGMPKERFSAEFPKEGPSILRIQQVVRGDSAAYFCASSPSSDGGYTFGSGTRLTVV.

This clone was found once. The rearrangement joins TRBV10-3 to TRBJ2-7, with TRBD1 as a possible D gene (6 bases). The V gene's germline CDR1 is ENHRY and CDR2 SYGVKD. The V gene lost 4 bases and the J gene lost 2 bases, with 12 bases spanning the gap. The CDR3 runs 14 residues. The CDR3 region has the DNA TGTGCCATCAGTGTGGGCAGGGGAACCTACGAGCAGTACTTC. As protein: CAISVGRGTYEQYF.

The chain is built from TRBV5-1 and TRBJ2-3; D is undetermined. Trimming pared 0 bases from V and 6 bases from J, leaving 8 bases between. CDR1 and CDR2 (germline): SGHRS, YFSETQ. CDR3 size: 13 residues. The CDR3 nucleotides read TGCGCCAGCAGCTTGGGAAACTCCGATACGCAGTATTTT. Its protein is CASSLGNSDTQYF.

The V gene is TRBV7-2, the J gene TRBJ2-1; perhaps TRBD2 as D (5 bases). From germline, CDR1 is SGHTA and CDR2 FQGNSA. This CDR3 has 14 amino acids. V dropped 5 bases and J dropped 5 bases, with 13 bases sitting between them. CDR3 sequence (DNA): TGTGCCAGCAGCCGAAGGACTCAAAACAATGAGCAGTTCTTC. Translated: CASSRRTQNNEQFF.

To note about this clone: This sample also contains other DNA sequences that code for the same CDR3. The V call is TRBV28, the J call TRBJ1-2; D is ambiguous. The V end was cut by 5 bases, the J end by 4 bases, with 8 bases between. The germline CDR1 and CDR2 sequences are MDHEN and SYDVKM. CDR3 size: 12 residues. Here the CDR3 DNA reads TGTGCCAGCAGTAGCCCAGTCTATGGCTACACCTTC. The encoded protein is CASSSPVYGYTF.

For the CDR3, the DNA is TGCGCCAGCAGCTCTGGAGGGGGAGAGGGAAACACCATATATTTT. It yields the protein CASSSGGGEGNTIYF. The chain recombines TRBV5-1 with TRBJ1-3, with a weak D call TRBD1 (6 bases). The CDR3 consists of 15 residues. Between the trimmed V and J ends, which lost 3 bases and 4 bases, there was a span of 14 bases. The germline V gene encodes CDR1 SGHRS and CDR2 YFSETQ.

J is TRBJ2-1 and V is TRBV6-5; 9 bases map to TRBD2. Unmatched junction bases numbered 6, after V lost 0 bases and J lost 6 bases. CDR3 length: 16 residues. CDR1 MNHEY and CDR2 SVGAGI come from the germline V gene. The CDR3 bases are TGTGCCAGCAGTTACTCGAGCGGGAGGATAGGCAATGAGCAGTTCTTC. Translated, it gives CASSYSSGRIGNEQFF.